The following is a T cell receptor beta chain sequence with its context. This sample was taken from a study of CD8+ T cells in alopecia areata. Trimming removed 3 bases at V and 8 bases at J, with 22 bases between. CDR3 length: 16 residues. CDR1 and CDR2 from the germline V gene are GTSNPN and SVGIG (reference sequence). cDNA serving as the sequencing template came from extracted, reverse transcribed RNA. Using immunoSEQ multiplex PCR, the repertoire was profiled, and TCRdb retains in-frame clones only, with some absent. The sample holds under 250,000 clones; approximately 61% are singletons and the top ten take approximately 0.45%.

This specimen was CD4+ T cells sorted from blood, taken at week 0. The rearrangement joins TRBV30 to TRBJ2-2; the D gene could be TRBD1 or TRBD2 (5 bases each). This receptor was obtained from a human donor with alopecia areata. The CDR3 sequence: CAWRAKDGTGWGELFF. CDR3 coding DNA: TGTGCCTGGAGAGCAAAAGACGGGACGGGTTGGGGGGAGCTGTTTTTT.